Sequencing of this T cell receptor (beta chain) was carried out in a study of T cell responses to AZD1222 COVID-19 vaccine. Sequenced by immunoSEQ multiplex PCR; TCRdb stores in-frame clones only, minus some. The top ten hold around 0.58% of the sample, which has 250,000 to 300,000 clones, about 94% seen once. CDR1 and CDR2 from the germline V gene are MGHRA and YSYEKL. V was cut by 2 bases and J by 3 bases, with 3 bases left in between. The CDR3 is made up of 12 amino acids. Study findings and constraints: White British donors predominated, females outnumbered males, and clonal diversity was possibly underestimated. Repertoires were obtained solely post-peak T cell response.

On this clone: Its specificity is not known.

Second-dose groups at about 4 or about 12 weeks were pooled. This TCR derives from an adult who received the AZD1222 COVID-19 vaccine. The chain uses TRBV4-1 and TRBJ2-3, with no clear D. Sequenced material: peripheral blood, taken 28 days after the second AZD1222 dose. The CDR3 region has the DNA TGCGCCAGCAGCCAACCAACAGATACGCAGTATTTT. Its translation: CASSQPTDTQYF.